This T cell receptor (beta chain) was documented in a study of T-cell reconstitution after alpha-beta-depleted transplantation in children. This sample's TCRbeta library carried unique molecular identifier barcodes. Each CDR3 protein is one row after TCRdb ran MiXCR on the PCR reads. The table shows approximately 350,000 distinct CDR3 sequences, with about a tenth occurring only once. V gave up 1 base and J gave up 5 bases; unmatched junction bases: 17. There are 18 residues in the CDR3. Germline lookup yields CDR1 LGHDT and CDR2 YNNKEL (reference sequence). The chain couples TRBV3-1 to TRBJ2-7, with 7 nucleotides matching TRBD2. The starting material was PBMCs from the stem cell graft donor, obtained from the stem cell graft. The sequence was obtained from a human donor who donated a stem cell graft to a child with acute lymphoblastic leukemia. The CDR3 spells CASSQGPLGRTRPHEQYF. The CDR3, as DNA: TGTGCCAGCAGCCAAGGGCCCCTCGGGAGGACCCGTCCCCACGAGCAGTACTTC.